This T cell receptor beta chain comes out of a study of vaccination effects on CD4 cells after COVID-19. The study's findings and limits: Late post-vaccination samples showed marked contraction of infection- and vaccine-induced clones. The study enrolled few convalescent patients and sampled no early post-infection timepoints.

The CDR3 runs to 18 residues. Germline lookup yields CDR1 LGHNT and CDR2 FRNRAP. V lost 0 bases, J lost 0 bases, and 15 bases lay in between. Within the ViraFEST assay, antigen-specific CD4+ T cells underwent expansion with viral peptide pools prior to sequencing. Following culture for approximately ten days, CD4+ T cells were isolated. No vaccinee had earlier SARS-CoV-2 infection, and nucleocapsid antibodies were negative. On days 3 and 7, fresh IL-2 medium replaced half the medium. A remark on this clone: Its antigen is unknown.

Only in-frame clones appear in the TCRdb table, and some are missing; sequencing was by immunoSEQ multiplex PCR. This sample has roughly 67,000 clones, with around 76% found just once. This sequence originates from a human donor who received a COVID-19 vaccine. The chain combines TRBV12-5 with TRBJ1-5, with a weak D call TRBD1 (6 bases). The material sequenced was CD4+ T cells from PBMCs cultured with SARS-CoV-2 spike peptides, taken before COVID-19 vaccination. The CDR3 DNA reads as TGTGCTAGTGGTTTGGTAGGGGGGCGAGAGTATAGCAATCAGCCCCAGCATTTT. This translates into CASGLVGGREYSNQPQHF.